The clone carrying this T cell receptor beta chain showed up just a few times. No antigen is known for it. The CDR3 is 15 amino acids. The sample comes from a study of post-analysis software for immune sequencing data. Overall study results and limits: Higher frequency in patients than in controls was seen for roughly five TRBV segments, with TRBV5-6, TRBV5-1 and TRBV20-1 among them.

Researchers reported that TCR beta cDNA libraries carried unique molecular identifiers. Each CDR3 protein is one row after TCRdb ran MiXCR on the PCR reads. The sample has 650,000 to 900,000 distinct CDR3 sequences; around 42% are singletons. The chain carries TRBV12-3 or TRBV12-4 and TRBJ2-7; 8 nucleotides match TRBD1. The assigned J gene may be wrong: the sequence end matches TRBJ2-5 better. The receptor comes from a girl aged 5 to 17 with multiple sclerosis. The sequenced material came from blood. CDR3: CASSLTQGAWETQYF. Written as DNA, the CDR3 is TGTGCCAGCAGTTTAACGCAGGGGGCGTGGGAGACCCAGTACTTC.